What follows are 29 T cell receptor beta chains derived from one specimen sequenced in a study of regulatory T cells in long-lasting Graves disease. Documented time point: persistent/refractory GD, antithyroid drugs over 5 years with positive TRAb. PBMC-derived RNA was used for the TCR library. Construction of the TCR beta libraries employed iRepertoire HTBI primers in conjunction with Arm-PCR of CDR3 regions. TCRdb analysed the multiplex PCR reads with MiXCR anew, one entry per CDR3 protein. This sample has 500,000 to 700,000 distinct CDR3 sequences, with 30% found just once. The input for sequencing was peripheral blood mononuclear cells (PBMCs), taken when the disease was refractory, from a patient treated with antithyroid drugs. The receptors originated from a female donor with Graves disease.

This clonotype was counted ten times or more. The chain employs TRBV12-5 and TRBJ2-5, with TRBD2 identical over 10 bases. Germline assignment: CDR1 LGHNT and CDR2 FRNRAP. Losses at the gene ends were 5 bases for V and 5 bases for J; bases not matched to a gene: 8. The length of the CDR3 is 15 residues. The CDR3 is CASGGLAEVGETQYF. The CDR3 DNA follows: TGTGCTAGTGGTGGACTAGCGGAAGTGGGGGAGACCCAGTACTTC.

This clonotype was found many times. The CDR3 reads CASSRHGEETQYF. DNA for the CDR3: TGTGCCAGCAGCCGCCACGGGGAAGAGACCCAGTACTTC. The V gene is TRBV2, the J gene TRBJ2-5; maybe TRBD2 (5 bases). Germline assignment: CDR1 SNHLY and CDR2 FYNNEI. The V end lost 6 bases, the J end lost 3 bases, and 11 bases lay between the germline ends. This CDR3 region has 13 residues.

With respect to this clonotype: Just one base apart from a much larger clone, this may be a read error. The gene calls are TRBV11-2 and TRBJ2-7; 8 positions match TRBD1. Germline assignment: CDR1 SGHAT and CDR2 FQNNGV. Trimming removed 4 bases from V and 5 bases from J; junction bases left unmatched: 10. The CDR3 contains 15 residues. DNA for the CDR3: TGTGCCAGCAGCTCCCTCGCAGGGGGCGGGAACGAGCAGTACTTC. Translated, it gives CASSSLAGGGNEQYF. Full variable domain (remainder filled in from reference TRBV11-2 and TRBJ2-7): EAGVAQSPRYKIIEKRQSVAFWCNPISGHATLYWYQQILGQGPKLLIQFQNNGVVDDSQLPKDRFSAERLKGVDSTLKIQPAKLEDSAVYLCASSSLAGGGNEQYFGPGTRLTVT.

CDR3 amino acids: CSAERQSVDTDTQYF. The DNA for the CDR3 is TGCAGTGCTGAGAGGCAGTCGGTGGACACAGATACGCAGTATTTT. The chain employs TRBV20-1 and TRBJ2-3; D gene ambiguous. The CDR3 contains 15 residues. Trimming removed 5 bases at V and 2 bases at J, with 17 bases between. Germline assignment: CDR1 DFQATT and CDR2 SNEGSKA (reference sequence).

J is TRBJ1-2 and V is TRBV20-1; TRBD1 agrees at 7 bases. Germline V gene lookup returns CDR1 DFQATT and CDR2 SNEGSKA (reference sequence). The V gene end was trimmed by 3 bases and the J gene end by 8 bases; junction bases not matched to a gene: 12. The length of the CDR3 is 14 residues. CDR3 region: CSASDEDRTSGYTF. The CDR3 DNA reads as TGCAGTGCTAGTGATGAGGACAGGACCTCCGGCTACACCTTC.

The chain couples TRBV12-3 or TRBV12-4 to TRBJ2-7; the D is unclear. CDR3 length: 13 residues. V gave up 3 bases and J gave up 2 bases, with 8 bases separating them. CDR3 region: CASSLAETYEQYF. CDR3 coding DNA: TGTGCCAGCAGTTTGGCAGAGACCTACGAGCAGTACTTC.

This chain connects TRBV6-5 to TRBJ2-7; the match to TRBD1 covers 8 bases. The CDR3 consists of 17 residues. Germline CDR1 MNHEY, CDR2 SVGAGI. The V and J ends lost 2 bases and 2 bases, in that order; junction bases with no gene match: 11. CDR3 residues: CASSYPERTGTTYEQYF. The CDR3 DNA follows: TGTGCCAGCAGTTACCCGGAGAGGACAGGGACCACCTACGAGCAGTACTTC.

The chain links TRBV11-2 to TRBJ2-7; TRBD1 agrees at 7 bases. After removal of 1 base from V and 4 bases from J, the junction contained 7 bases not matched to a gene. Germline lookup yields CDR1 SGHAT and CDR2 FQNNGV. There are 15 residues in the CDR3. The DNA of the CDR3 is TGTGCCAGCAGCTTAGGACAGGGATTTTTGTACGAGCAGTACTTC. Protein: CASSLGQGFLYEQYF.

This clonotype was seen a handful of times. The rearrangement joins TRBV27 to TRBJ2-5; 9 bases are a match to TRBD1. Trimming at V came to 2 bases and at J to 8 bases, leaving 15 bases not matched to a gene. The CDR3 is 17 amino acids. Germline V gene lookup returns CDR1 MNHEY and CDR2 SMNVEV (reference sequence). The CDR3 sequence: CASSLTTGGRGVVTQYF. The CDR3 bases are TGTGCCAGCAGTTTAACAACAGGGGGCCGTGGAGTGGTCACCCAGTACTTC.

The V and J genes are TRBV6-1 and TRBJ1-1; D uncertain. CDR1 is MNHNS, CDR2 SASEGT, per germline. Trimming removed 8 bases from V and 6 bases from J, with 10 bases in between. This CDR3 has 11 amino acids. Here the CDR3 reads CASQLGPEAFF. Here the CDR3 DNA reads TGTGCCAGCCAATTGGGTCCTGAAGCTTTCTTT.

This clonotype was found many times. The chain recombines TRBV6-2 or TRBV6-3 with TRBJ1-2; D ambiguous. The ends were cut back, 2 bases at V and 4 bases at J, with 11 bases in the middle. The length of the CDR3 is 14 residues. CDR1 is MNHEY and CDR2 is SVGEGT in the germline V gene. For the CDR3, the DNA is TGTGCCAGCAGTTACAATGGCCAAACCTATGGCTACACCTTC. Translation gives CASSYNGQTYGYTF.

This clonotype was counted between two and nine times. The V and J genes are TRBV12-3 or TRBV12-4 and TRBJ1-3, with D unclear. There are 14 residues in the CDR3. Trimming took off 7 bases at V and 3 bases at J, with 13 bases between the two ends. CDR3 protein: CASTQTWDGNTIYF. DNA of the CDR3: TGTGCCAGCACTCAAACCTGGGATGGAAACACCATATATTTT.

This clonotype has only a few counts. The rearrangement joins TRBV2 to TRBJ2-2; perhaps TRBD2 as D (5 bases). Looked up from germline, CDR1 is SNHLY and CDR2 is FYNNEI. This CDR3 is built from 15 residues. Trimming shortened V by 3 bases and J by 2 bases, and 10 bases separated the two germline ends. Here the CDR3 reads CASSEVGVNTGELFF. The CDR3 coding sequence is TGTGCCAGCAGTGAGGTGGGAGTAAACACCGGGGAGCTGTTTTTT.

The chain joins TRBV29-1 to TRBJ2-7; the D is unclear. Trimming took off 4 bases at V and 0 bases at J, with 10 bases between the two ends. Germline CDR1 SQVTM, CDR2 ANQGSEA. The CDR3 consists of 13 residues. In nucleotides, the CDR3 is TGCAGCGTTGGGGTAGTTAGCTCCTACGAGCAGTACTTC. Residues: CSVGVVSSYEQYF.

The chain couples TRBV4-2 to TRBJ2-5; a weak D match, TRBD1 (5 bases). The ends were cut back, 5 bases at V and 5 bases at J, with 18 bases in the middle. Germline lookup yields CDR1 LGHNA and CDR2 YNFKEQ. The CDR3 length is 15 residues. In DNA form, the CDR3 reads TGTGCCAGCAGCTTGGACCCAGGGCTGGGGGAGACCCAGTACTTC. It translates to CASSLDPGLGETQYF.

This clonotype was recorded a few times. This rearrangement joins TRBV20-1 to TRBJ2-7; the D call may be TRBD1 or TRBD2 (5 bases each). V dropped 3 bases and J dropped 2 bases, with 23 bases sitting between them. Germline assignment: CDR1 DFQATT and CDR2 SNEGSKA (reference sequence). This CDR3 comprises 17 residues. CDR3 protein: CSARGLPRQRRTYEQYF. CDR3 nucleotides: TGCAGTGCTAGGGGGCTCCCCCGACAGCGGCGGACCTACGAGCAGTACTTC.

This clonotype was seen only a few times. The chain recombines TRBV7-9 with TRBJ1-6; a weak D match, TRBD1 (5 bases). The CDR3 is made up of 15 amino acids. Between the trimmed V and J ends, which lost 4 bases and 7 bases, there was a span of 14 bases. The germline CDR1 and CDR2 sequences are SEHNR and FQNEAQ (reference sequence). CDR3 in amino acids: CASSSVWGVNSPLHF. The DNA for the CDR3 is TGTGCCAGCAGCTCTGTCTGGGGGGTGAATTCACCCCTCCACTTT.

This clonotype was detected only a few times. In DNA form, the CDR3 reads TGTGCCAGCAGCCCCCCCGCGATGAACACTGAAGCTTTCTTT. Residues: CASSPPAMNTEAFF. The chain carries TRBV14 and TRBJ1-1, with no clear D. Germline V gene lookup returns CDR1 SGHDN and CDR2 FVKESK. The CDR3 length is 14 residues. The V end lost 4 bases, the J end lost 0 bases, and 9 bases lay between the germline ends.

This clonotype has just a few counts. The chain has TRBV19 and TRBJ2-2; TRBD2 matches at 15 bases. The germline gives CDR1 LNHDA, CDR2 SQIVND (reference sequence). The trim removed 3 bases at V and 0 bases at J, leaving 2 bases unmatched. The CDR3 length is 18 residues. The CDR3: CASSIGTSGRSNTGELFF. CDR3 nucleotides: TGTGCCAGTAGTATCGGGACTAGCGGGAGGTCGAACACCGGGGAGCTGTTTTTT.

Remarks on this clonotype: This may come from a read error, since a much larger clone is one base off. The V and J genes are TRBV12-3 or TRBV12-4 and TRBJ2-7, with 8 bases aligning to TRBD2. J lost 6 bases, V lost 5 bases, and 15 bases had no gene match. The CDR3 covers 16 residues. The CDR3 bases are TGTGCCAGCAGTACTGTCACTAGCGGCGTTCGGGGCGAGCAGTACTTC. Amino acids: CASSTVTSGVRGEQYF.

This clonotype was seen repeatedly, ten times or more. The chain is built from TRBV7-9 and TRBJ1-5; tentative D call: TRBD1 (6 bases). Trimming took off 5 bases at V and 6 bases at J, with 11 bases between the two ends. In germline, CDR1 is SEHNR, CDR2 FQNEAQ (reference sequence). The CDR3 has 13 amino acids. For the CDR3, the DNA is TGTGCCAGCAGCCCCACAGGGCCTCAGCCCCAGCATTTT. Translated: CASSPTGPQPQHF.

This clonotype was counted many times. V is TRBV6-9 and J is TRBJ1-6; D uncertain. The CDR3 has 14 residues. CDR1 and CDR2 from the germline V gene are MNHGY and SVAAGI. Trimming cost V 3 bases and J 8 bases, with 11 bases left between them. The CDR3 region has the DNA TGTGCCAGCAGTTACACCCCCAACGATTCACCCCTCCACTTT. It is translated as CASSYTPNDSPLHF.

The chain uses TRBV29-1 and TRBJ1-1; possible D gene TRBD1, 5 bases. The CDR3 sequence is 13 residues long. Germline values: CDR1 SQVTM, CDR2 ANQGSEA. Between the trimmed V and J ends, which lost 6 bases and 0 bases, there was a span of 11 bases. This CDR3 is CSVHDSMNTEAFF. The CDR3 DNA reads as TGCAGCGTGCACGACAGCATGAACACTGAAGCTTTCTTT.

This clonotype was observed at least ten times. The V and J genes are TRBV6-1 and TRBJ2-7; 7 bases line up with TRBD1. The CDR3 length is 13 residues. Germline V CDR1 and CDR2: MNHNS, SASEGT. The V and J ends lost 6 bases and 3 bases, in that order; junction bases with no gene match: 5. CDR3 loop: CASRLGQSYEQYF. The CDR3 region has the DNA TGTGCCAGCAGACTGGGACAGAGCTACGAGCAGTACTTC.

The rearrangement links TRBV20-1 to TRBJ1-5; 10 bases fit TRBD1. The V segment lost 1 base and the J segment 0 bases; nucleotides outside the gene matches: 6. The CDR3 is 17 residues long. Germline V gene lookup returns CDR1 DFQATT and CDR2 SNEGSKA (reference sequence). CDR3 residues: CSARVGTGAYSNQPQHF. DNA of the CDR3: TGCAGTGCTAGAGTTGGGACAGGGGCTTATAGCAATCAGCCCCAGCATTTT.

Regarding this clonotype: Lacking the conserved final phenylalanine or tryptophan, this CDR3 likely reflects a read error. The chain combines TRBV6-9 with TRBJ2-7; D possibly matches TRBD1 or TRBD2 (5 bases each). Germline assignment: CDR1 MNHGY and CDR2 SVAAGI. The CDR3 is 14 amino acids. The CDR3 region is CASSEMRDGYEQYY. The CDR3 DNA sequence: TGCGCCAGCAGTGAGATGAGGGACGGCTACGAGCAGTACTAC.

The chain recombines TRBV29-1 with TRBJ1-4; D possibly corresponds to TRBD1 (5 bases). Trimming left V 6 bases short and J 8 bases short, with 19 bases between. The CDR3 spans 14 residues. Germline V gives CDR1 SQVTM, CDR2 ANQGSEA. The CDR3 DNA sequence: TGCAGCGTCCCCCAGAGGGGAGAGGGAGAAAAACTGTTTTTT. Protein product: CSVPQRGEGEKLFF.

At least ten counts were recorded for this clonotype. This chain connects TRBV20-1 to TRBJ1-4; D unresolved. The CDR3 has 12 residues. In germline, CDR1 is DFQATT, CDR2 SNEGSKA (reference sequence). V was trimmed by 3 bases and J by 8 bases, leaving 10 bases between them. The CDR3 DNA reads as TGCAGTGCTAGGTTCGCGGGGGAAAAACTGTTTTTT. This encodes CSARFAGEKLFF.

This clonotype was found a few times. The CDR3 reads CAISDLTIEAFF. For the CDR3, the DNA is TGTGCCATCAGTGATCTTACAATAGAAGCTTTCTTT. The V call is TRBV10-3, the J call TRBJ1-1; the D is unclear. The CDR3 is 12 amino acids. CDR1 is ENHRY, CDR2 SYGVKD, per germline. V shed 3 bases and J shed 8 bases, with 10 bases lying between them.